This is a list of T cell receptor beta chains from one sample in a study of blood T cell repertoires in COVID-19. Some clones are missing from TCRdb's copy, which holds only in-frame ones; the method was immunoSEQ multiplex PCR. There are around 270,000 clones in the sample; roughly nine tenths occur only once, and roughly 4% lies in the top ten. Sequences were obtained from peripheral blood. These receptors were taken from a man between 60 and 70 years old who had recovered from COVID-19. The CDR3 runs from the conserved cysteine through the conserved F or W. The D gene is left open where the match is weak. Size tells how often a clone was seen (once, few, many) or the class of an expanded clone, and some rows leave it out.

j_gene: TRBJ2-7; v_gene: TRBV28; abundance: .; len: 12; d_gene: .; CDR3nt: TGTGCCAGCAGTTTTCAGAACTACGAGCAGTACTTC; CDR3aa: CASSFQNYEQYF
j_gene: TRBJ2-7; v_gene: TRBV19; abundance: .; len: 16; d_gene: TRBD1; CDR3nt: TGTGCCAGTAGTATCCTCCGGACAGGGCTTATGTACGAGCAGTACTTC; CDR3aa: CASSILRTGLMYEQYF
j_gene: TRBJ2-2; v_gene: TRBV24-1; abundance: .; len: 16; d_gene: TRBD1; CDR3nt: TGTGCCACCAGTGACCCCGGGACAGAGAACACCGGGGAGCTGTTTTTT; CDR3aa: CATSDPGTENTGELFF
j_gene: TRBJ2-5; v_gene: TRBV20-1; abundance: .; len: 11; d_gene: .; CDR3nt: TGCAGTCCTTTATTCGGTGAGACCCAGTACTTC; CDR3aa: CSPLFGETQYF
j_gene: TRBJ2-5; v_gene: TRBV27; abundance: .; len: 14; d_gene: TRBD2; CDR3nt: TGTGCCAGCAGTTTATTAGCGGGGGTAGAGACCCAGTACTTC; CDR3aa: CASSLLAGVETQYF
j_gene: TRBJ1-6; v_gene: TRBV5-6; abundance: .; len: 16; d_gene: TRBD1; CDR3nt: TGTGCCAGCAGCTTGGGTCTCAGGGGGGATAATTCACCCCTCCACTTT; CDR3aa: CASSLGLRGDNSPLHF
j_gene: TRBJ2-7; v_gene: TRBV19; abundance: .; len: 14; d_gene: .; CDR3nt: TGTGCCAGTAGTATACGGACTTTTACCTACGAGCAGTACTTC; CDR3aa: CASSIRTFTYEQYF
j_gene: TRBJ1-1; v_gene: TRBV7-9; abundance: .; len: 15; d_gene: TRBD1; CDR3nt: TGTGCCAGCAGCCCCTCGGGACAGATGAACACTGAAGCTTTCTTT; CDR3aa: CASSPSGQMNTEAFF
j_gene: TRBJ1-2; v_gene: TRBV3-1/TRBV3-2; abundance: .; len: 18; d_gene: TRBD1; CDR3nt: TGTGCCAGCAGCCTACCTTCGGGCGGGACAGGGAGGGCCTATGGCTACACCTTC; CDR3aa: CASSLPSGGTGRAYGYTF
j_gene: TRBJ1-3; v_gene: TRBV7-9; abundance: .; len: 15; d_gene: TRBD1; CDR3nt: TGTGCCAGCAGCTTAGGACAGGGGAGCCCGAACACCATATATTTT; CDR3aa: CASSLGQGSPNTIYF
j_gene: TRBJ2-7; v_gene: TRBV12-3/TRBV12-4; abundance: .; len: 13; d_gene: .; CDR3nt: TGTGCCAGCAGTTTTCGGGAAACCTACGAGCAGTACTTC; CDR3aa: CASSFRETYEQYF
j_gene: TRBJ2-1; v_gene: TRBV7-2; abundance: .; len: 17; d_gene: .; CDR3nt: TGTGCCAGCAGCAATAAAGGGGCCTCGCATCCCTACAATGAGCAGTTCTTC; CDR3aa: CASSNKGASHPYNEQFF
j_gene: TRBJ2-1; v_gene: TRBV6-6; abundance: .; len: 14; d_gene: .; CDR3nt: TGTGCCAGCCATGACCGGGAGTCCTACAATGAGCAGTTCTTC; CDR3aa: CASHDRESYNEQFF
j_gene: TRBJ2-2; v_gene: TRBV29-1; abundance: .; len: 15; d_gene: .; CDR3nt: TGCAGCGTTGGAAGGGGCGGAACGAACACCGGGGAGCTGTTTTTT; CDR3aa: CSVGRGGTNTGELFF
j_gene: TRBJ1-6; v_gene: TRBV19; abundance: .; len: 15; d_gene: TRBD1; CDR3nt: TGTGCCAGTAGTATTAAGGGGACAGGGGGTTCACCCCTCCACTTT; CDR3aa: CASSIKGTGGSPLHF
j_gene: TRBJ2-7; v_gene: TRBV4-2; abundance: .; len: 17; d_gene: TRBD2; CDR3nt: TGTGCCAGCAGCCAAGATAGCGCTAGCGGGGTTTCCTACGAGCAGTACTTC; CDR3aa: CASSQDSASGVSYEQYF
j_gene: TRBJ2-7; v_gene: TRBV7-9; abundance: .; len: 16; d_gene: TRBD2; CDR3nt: TGTGCCAGCAGCTTAGTGGCTAGCGGGGGGATGTACGAGCAGTACTTC; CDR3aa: CASSLVASGGMYEQYF
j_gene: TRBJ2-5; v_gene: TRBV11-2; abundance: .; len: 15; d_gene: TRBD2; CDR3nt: TGTGCCAGCAGCTTAGAGTTAGCGGGGGGGCCTGTCCAGTACTTC; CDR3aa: CASSLELAGGPVQYF
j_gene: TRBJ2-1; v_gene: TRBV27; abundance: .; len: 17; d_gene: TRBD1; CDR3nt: TGTGCCAGCAGTTTTCCGCAGACAGGGGGCACGTACAATGAGCAGTTCTTC; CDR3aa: CASSFPQTGGTYNEQFF
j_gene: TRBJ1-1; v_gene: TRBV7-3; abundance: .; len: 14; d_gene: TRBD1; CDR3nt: TGTGCCAGCAGCTTAAGACAGGGGAACACTGAAGCTTTCTTT; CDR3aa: CASSLRQGNTEAFF
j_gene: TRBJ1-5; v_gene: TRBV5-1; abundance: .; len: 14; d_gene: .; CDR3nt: TGCGCCAGCAGCTTAGGGGGATTCAATCAGCCCCAGCATTTT; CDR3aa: CASSLGGFNQPQHF
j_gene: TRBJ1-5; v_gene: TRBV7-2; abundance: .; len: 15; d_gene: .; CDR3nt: TGTGCCAGCAGCTTAGCACGGGTCGGCAATCAGCCCCAGCATTTT; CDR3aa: CASSLARVGNQPQHF
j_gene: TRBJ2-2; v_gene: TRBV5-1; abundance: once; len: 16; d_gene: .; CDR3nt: TGCGCCAGCAGCCCGGATGGGACTTGGGACACCGGGGAGCTGTTTTTT; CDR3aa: CASSPDGTWDTGELFF
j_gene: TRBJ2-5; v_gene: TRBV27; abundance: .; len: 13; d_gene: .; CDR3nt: TGTGCCAGCAGGGGGACACTCCAAGAGACCCAGTACTTC; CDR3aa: CASRGTLQETQYF
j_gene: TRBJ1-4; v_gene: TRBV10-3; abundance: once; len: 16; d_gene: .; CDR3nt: TGTGCCATCAGTGCCGCCCAGGGGATTGCTAATGAAAAACTGTTTTTT; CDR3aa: CAISAAQGIANEKLFF
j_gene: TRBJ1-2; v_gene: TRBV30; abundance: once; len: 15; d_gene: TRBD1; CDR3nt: TGTGCCTGGAGTGCCCGAACAGGGGGCGCCCGGGGCTACACCTTC; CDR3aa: CAWSARTGGARGYTF
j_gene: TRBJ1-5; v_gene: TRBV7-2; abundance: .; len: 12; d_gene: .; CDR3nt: TGTGCCAGCAGCACTTTGAATCAGCCCCAGCATTTT; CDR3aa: CASSTLNQPQHF
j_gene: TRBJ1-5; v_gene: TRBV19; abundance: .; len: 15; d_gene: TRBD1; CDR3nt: TGTGCCAGTAGTTTCCGCGACAGGGTTAATCAGCCCCAGCATTTT; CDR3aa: CASSFRDRVNQPQHF
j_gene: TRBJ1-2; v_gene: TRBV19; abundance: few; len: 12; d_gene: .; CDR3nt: TGTGCCAGTAGTATATCCGTGTATGGCTACACCTTC; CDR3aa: CASSISVYGYTF
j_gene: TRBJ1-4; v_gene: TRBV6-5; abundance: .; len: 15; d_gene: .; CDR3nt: TGTGCCAGCAGTTACCAAGGGGGGGCGACTGAAAAACTGTTTTTT; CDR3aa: CASSYQGGATEKLFF
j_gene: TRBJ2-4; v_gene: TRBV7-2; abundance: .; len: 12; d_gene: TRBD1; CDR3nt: TGTGCCAGCAGCCCGCGACAGGGGCGCCAGTACTTC; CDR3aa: CASSPRQGRQYF
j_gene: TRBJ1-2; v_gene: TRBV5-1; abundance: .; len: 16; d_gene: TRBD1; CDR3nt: TGCGCCAGCAGCTCAGCGTCACAGGGGGGAGACTATGGCTACACCTTC; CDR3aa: CASSSASQGGDYGYTF
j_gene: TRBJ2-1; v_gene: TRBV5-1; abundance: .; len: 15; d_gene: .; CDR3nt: TGCGCCAGCAGCTTTTCCGGGGTTAACTACAATGAGCAGTTCTTC; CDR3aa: CASSFSGVNYNEQFF
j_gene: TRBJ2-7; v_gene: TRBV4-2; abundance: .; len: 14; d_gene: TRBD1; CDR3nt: TGTGCCAGCAGCCAAGTGGACAGGTCTGGCGAGCAGTACTTC; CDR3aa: CASSQVDRSGEQYF
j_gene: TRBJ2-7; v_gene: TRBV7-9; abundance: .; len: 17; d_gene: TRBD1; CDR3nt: TGTGCCAGCAGCTTAGGCTCCACCGGGACAGGGGTTGGAGAGCAGTACTTC; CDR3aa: CASSLGSTGTGVGEQYF
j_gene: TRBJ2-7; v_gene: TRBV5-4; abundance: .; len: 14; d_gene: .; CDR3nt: TGTGCCAGCAGCTTGGCCGGGGGCTCCTACGAGCAGTACTTC; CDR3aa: CASSLAGGSYEQYF
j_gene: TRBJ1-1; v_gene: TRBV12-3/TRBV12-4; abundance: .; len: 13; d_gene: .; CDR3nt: TGTGCCAGCACCCTAAGCCTGGGGCGTGAAGCTTTCTTT; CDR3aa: CASTLSLGREAFF
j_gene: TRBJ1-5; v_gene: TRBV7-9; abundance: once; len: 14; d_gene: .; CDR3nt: TGTGCCAGCAGCTTACATGGGGGGAATCAGCCCCAGCATTTT; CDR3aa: CASSLHGGNQPQHF
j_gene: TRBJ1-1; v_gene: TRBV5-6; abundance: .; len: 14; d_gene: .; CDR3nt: TGTGCCAGCAGCCCATTAGCGGGGAACACTGAAGCTTTCTTT; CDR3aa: CASSPLAGNTEAFF
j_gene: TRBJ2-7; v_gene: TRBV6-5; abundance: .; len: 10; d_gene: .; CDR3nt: TGTGCCAGCAATCACTACGAGCAGTACTTC; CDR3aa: CASNHYEQYF
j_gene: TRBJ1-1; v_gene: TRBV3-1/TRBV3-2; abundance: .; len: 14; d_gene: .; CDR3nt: TGTGCCAGCAGCCATTCAGGGAAGAACACTGAAGCTTTCTTT; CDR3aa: CASSHSGKNTEAFF
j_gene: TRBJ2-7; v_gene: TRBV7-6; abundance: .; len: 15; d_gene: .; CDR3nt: TGTGCCAGCAGCTTAGATCGTCCAGGGTTTAACGAGCAGTACTTC; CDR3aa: CASSLDRPGFNEQYF
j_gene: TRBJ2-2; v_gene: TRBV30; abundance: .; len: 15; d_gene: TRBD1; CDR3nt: TGTGCCTGGGAACCAGGACAGGGGAACACCGGGGAGCTGTTTTTT; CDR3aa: CAWEPGQGNTGELFF
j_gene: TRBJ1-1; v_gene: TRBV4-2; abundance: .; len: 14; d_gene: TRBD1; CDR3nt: TGTGCCAGCAGCCCACGACAGGGGTACACTGAAGCTTTCTTT; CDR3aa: CASSPRQGYTEAFF
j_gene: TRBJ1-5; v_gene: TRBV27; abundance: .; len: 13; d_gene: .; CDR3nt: TGTGCCAGCAGTGCGAATAGCAATCAGCCCCAGCATTTT; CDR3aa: CASSANSNQPQHF
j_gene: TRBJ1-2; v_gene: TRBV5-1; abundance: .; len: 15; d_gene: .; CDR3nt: TGCGCCAGCAGCCGAGGGGACACATATAACTATGGCTACACCTTC; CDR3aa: CASSRGDTYNYGYTF
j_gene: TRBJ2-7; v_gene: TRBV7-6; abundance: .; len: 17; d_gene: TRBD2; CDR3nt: TGTGCCAGCAGCTTAGCGGGGGCTAGCGGGGGCTATTACGAGCAGTACTTC; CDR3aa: CASSLAGASGGYYEQYF
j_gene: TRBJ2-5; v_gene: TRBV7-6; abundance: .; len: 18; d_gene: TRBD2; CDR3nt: TGTGCCAGCAGCCCCCGACTAGCGGGGGGGCTGGCCCAAGAGACCCAGTACTTC; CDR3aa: CASSPRLAGGLAQETQYF
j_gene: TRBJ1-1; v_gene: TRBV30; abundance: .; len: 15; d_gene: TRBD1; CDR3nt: TGTGCCTGGAGGGATCAGGGACAGCCAAGGACTGAAGCTTTCTTT; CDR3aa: CAWRDQGQPRTEAFF
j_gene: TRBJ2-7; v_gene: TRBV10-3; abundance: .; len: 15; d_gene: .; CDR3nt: TGTGCCATCAGTGAGTCGACTCCGGGATACTACGAGCAGTACTTC; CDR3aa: CAISESTPGYYEQYF
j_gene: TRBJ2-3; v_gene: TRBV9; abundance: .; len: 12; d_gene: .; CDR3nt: TGTGCCAGCAGCGAAGGGGTGGATACGCAGTATTTT; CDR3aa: CASSEGVDTQYF
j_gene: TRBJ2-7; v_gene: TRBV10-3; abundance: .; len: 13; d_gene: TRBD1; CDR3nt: TGTGCCATCAGAGGGACAGGGGCCTACGAGCAGTACTTC; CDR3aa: CAIRGTGAYEQYF
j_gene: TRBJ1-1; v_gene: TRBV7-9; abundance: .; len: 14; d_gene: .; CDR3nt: TGTGCCAGCAGCCCCAGCGGGCGAAGCACTGAAGCTTTCTTT; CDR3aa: CASSPSGRSTEAFF
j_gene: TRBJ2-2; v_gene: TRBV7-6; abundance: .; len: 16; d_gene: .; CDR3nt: TGTGCCAGCAGCTTAAGGGGTAGCAGAGTATCCAGGGAGCTGTTTTTT; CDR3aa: CASSLRGSRVSRELFF
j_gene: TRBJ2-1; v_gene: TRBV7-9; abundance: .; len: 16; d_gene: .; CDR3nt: TGTGCCAGCAGCTCCATAGGGGGGGACTCCTACAATGAGCAGTTCTTC; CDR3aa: CASSSIGGDSYNEQFF
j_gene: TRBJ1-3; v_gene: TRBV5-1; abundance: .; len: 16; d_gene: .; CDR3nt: TGCGCCAGCAGCTTGGCCGGCGTCAGGGGAGGAAACACCATATATTTT; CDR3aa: CASSLAGVRGGNTIYF
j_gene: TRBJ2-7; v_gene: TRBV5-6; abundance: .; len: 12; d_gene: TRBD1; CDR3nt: TGTGCCAGCAGCTTGGGATCTGGGACAGAGTACTTC; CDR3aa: CASSLGSGTEYF
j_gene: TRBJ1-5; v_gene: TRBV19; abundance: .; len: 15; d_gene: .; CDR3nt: TGTGCCAGTAGTATTCTCGGACTTTACAATCAGCCCCAGCATTTT; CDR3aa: CASSILGLYNQPQHF
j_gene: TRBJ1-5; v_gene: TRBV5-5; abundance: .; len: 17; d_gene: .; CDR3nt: TGTGCCAGCAGCTTGGCGATAGGGCGGGAAGGAAATCAGCCCCAGCATTTT; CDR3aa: CASSLAIGREGNQPQHF